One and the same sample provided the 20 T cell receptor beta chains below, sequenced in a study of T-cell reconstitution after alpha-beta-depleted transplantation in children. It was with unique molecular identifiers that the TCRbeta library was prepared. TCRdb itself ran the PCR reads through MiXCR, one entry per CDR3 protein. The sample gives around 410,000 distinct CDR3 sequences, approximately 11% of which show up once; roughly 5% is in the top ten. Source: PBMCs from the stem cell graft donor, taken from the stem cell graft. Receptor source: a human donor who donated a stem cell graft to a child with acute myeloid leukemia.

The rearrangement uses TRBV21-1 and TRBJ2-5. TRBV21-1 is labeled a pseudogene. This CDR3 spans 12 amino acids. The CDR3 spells CAGLLIQETQYF. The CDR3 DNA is TGTGCCGGACTCCTGATCCAAGAGACCCAGTACTTC.

The CDR3 sequence is CASSQVPRQVLRPGELFF. The CDR3 nucleotides read TGTGCCAGCAGCCAAGTCCCGAGACAGGTACTTCGCCCCGGGGAGCTGTTTTTT. The chain couples TRBV3-1 to TRBJ2-2; D is perhaps TRBD1 (6 bases). V lost 1 base and J 6 bases, leaving 21 bases between the germline ends. The germline V gene encodes CDR1 LGHDT and CDR2 YNNKEL (reference sequence). The CDR3 totals 18 residues.

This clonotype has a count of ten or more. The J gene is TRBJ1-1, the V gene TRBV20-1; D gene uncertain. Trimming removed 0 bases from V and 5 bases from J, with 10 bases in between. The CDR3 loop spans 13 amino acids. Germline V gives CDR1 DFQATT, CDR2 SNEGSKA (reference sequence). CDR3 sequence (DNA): TGCAGTGCTAGAGACCCGTATGGGACTGAAGCTTTCTTT. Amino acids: CSARDPYGTEAFF.

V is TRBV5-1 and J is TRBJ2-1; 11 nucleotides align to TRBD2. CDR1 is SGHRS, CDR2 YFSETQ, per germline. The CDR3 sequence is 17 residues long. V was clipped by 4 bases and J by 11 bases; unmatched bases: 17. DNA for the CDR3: TGCGCCAGCAGCGGGGGGCTAGCGGGAGGCGCTTTAAATCAGCAGTTCTTC. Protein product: CASSGGLAGGALNQQFF.

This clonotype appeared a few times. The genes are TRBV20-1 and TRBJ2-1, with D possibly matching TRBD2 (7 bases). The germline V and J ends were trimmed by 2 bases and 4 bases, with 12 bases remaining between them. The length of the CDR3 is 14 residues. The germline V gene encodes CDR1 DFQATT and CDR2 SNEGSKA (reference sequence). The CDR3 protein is CSARPRGPYNEQFF. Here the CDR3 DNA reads TGCAGTGCTAGACCGCGGGGGCCATACAATGAGCAGTTCTTC.

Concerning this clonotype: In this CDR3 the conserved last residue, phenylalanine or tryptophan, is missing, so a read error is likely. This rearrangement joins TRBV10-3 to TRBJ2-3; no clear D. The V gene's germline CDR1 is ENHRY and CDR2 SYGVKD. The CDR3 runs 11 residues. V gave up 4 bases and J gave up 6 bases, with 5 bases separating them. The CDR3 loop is CAISGSDTQYS. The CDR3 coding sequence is TGTGCCATCAGTGGATCGGATACGCAGTATTCT.

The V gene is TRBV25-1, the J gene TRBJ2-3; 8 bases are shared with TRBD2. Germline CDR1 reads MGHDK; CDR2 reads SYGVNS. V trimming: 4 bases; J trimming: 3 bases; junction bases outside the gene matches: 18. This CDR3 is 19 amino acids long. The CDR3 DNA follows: TGTGCCAGCAGTGCCCCCCGGGGACGGGAGGGCCCCGCGACAGATACGCAGTATTTT. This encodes CASSAPRGREGPATDTQYF.

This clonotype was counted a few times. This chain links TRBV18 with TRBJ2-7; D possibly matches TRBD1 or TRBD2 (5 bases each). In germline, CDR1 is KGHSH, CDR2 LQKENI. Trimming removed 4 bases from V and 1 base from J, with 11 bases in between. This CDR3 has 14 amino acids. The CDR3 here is CASSLGDGSYEQYV. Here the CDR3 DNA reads TGTGCCAGCTCACTGGGGGACGGGTCCTACGAGCAGTACGTC.

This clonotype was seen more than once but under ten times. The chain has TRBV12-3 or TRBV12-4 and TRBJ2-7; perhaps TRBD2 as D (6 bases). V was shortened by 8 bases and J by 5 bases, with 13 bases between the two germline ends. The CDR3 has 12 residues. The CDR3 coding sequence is TGTGCCAGCGGGCCTGGAGGGGACGAGCAGTACTTC. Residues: CASGPGGDEQYF.

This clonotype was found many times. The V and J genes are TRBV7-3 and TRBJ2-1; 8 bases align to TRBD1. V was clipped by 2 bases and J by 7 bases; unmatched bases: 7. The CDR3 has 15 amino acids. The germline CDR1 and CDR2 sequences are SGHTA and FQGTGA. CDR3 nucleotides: TGTGCCAGCAGCTTAGAGGGGACAGGTGGGAATGAGCAGTTCTTC. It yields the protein CASSLEGTGGNEQFF. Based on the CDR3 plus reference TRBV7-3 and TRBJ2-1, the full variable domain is GAGVSQTPSNKVTEKGKYVELRCDPISGHTALYWYRQSLGQGPEFLIYFQGTGAADDSGLPNDRFFAVRPEGSVSTLKIQRTERGDSAVYLCASSLEGTGGNEQFFGPGTRLTVL.

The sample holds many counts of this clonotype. DNA of the CDR3: TGTGCCACCAGCAGAGGTGGCACAGGGGCGAGGGATGAGCAGTTCTTC. It translates to CATSRGGTGARDEQFF. The V gene is TRBV15, the J gene TRBJ2-1; TRBD1 matches at 7 bases. The germline V gene has CDR1 LNHNV and CDR2 YYDKDF (reference sequence). J was trimmed by 8 bases and V by 1 base; bases with no gene match: 11. The length of the CDR3 is 16 residues.

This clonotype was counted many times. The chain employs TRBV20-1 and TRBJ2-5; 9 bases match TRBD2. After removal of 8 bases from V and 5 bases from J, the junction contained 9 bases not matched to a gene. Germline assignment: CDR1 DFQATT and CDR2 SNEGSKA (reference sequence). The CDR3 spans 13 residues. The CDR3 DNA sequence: TGCAGTACCCGAAGCGGGAGGCAGGAGACCCAGTACTTC. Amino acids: CSTRSGRQETQYF.

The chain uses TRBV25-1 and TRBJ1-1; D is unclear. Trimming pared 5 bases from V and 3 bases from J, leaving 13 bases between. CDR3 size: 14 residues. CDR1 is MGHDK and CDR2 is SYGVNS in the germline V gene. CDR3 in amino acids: CASSPLGRDTEAFF. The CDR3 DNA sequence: TGTGCCAGCAGTCCCCTGGGGAGAGACACTGAAGCTTTCTTT.

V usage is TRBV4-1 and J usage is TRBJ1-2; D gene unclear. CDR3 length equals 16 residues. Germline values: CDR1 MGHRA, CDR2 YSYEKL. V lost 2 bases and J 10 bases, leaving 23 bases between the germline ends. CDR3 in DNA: TGCGCCAGCAGCCAAACCGAGGCACTATCGTCACTTGCCTACACCTTC. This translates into CASSQTEALSSLAYTF.

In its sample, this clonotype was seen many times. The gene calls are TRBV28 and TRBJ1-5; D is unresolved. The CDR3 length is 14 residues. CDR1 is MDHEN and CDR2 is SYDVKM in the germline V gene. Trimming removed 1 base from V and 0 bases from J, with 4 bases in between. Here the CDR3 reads CASSLSDSNQPQHF. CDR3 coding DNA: TGTGCCAGCAGTTTATCCGATAGCAATCAGCCCCAGCATTTT.

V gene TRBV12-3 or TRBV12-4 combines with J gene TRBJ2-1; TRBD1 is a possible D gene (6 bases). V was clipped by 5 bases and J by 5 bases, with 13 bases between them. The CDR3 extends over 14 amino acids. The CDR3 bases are TGTGCCAGCAGTACCCGACAGGTGAACAATGAGCAGTTCTTC. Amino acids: CASSTRQVNNEQFF.

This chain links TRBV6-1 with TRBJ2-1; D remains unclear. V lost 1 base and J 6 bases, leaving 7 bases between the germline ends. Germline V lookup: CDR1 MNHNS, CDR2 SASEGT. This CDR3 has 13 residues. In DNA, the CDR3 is TGTGCCAGCAGTGAAGTTTGGGCCAATGAGCAGTTCTTC. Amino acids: CASSEVWANEQFF.

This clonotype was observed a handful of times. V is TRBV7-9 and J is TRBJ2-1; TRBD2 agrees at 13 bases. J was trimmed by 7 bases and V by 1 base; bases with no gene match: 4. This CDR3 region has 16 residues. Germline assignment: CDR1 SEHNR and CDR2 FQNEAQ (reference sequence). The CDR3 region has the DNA TGTGCCAGCAGCTTAGGAGGGACTAGCGGGACGAATGAGCAGTTCTTC. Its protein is CASSLGGTSGTNEQFF. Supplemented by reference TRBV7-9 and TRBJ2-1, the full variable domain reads DTGVSQNPRHKITKRGQNVTFRCDPISEHNRLYWYRQTLGQGPEFLTYFQNEAQLEKSRLLSDRFSAERPKGSFSTLEIQRTEQGDSAMYLCASSLGGTSGTNEQFFGPGTRLTVL.

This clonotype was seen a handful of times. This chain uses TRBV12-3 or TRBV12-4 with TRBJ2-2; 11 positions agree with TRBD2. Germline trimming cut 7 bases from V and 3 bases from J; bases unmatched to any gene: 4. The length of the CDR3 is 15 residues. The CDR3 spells CASIRSGRDTGELFF. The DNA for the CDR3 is TGTGCCAGCATCCGTAGCGGGAGGGACACCGGGGAGCTGTTTTTT.

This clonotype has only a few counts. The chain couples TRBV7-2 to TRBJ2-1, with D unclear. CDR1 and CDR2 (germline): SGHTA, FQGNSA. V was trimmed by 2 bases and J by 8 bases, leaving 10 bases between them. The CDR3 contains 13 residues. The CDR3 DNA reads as TGTGCCAGCAGCTTACTAACGAGCGATGAGCAGTTCTTC. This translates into CASSLLTSDEQFF.